This T cell receptor (beta chain) derives from a study of blood T cell repertoires in COVID-19 (dated by TCRdb to the early 2020s). About the study as a whole: Collaborator samples came from the United States, Italy and Spain and covered acute and convalescent phases of COVID-19. The prospective study material was composed of cDNA or gDNA derived from T cells, B-cell-depleted T cells, or PBMCs. Deeply sampled blood TCRbeta repertoires from subjects exposed to, actively infected with, or recovered from COVID-19 were included in the dataset. The repertoires were released in a freely available public database intended as a resource for research on the immune response to SARS-CoV-2. The samples were drawn from two sources: the first 160 participants of the ongoing ImmuneRACE study, and 1,254 subjects contributed by 6 global collaborators. A de-identified subject ID, COVID-19 status, age in years and sex were almost always included in the sample metadata. Where available, HLA class I and class II types were taken from metadata supplied by the sample provider and were not determined by assay-based typing.

TCRbeta CDR3 regions were amplified from genomic DNA by means of the immunoSEQ Assay, a bias-controlled multiplex PCR. The authors' pipeline ran thus. The number of nucleated cells in each sample was estimated from the amplification of reference gene primers within the assay. To quantify the absolute abundance of each unique TCRbeta CDR3 rearrangement, sequence reads were collapsed and filtered. For each sample, productive Simpson clonality was calculated as the square root of Simpson's diversity index over productive rearrangements. TCRdb retrieved this table from immuneACCESS and kept in-frame rearrangements only. Not all clones are present; in checked studies, unresolved V genes account for under half, and no reason is known for the remainder. V, J and clone size are those of that table, while D and trimming were read from the DNA. For this sample the table gives around 70,000 clones, of which around 89% were detected only once. Clones ranked in the top ten supply approximately 0.59% of the sample.

For this chain, trimming is 6 bases at the V end and 5 bases at the J end, and the number of junction bases without a gene match is 9. CDR1 and CDR2 are drawn from the germline V gene: MNHEY, SVGAGI. The CDR3 contains 15 residues, cysteine and phenylalanine counted. The entry retains the CDR3 DNA only, 45 bases that are in frame from base 1. The study at large found these results: The amount of clinical and demographic metadata varied by source and participant and was provided uncurated.

Each collaborating institution followed its own protocols to collect whole blood in K2EDTA tubes. For TCRbeta analysis, collaborators shipped samples as frozen whole blood, isolated PBMCs, or DNA extracted from either of those sample types. This clone has only a few counts. Its target antigen remains unknown. It has no much larger one-base neighbor in the sample; base qualities were not kept. The chain was built from TRBV6-5 and TRBJ1-2, with 10 junctional bases fitting TRBD1. Sequencing was done on a sample of peripheral blood. This TCR was recovered from a man between 60 and 75 years old with acute or convalescent COVID-19. The CDR3 reads CASSAGTGVGYGYTF. The nucleotide sequence reads TGTGCCAGCAGCGCCGGGACAGGGGTCGGTTATGGCTACACCTTC.